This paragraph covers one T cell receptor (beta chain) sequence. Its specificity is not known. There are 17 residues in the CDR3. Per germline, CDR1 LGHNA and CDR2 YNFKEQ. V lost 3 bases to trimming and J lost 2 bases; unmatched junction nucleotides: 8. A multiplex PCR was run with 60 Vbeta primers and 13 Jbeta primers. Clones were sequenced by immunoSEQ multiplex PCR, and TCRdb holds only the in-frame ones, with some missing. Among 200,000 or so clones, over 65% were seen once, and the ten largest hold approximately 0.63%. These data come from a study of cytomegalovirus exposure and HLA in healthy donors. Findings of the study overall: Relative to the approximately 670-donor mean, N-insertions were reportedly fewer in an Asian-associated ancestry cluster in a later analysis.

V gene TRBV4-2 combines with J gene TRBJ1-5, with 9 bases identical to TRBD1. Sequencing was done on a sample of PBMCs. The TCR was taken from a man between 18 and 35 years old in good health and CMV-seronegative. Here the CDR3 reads CASSQDLQGAGNQPQHF. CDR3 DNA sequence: TGTGCCAGCAGCCAGGATTTACAGGGGGCGGGCAATCAGCCCCAGCATTTT.